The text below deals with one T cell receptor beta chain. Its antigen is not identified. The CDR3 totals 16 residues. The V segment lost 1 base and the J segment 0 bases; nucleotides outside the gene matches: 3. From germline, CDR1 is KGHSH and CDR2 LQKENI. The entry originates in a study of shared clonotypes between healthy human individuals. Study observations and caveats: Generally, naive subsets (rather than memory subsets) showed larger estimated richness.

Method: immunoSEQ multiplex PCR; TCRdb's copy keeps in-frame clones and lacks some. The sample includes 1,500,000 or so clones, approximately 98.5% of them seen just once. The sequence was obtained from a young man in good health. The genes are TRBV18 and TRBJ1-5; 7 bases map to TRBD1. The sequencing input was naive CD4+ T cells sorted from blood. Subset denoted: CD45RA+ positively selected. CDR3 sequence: CASSPQGAPSNQPQHF. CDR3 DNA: TGTGCCAGCTCACCACAGGGGGCCCCTAGCAATCAGCCCCAGCATTTT.